The clone carrying this T cell receptor beta chain appeared a single time. Methods used by the authors: Amplification of reference gene primers provided the estimated nucleated cell counts. Repertoires were generated with immunoSEQ multiplex PCR, while TCRdb's copy carries only in-frame clones and drops some. V and J calls and clone size are those listed in that table; D and trimming were worked out from the DNA. This sample yields about 88,000 clones, of which over 75% are seen a single time; about 15% belongs to the top ten. These data come from a study of blood T cell repertoires in COVID-19. Study context: Some COVID-19 samples were acute and others convalescent; all came from the United States, Italy and Spain. T cells, B-cell-depleted T cells, or PBMCs supplied cDNA or gDNA.

The CDR3 runs to 17 residues. The V gene's germline CDR1 is MNHEY and CDR2 SMNVEV (reference sequence). V gave up 3 bases and J gave up 7 bases; unmatched junction bases: 14. The V and J genes are TRBV27 and TRBJ2-1; 8 bases align to TRBD1. The sequence was collected from a woman in her sixties or seventies with acute or convalescent COVID-19. The specimen was peripheral blood. CDR3 protein: CASSFLTRAQGGNEQFF. DNA for the CDR3: TGTGCCAGCAGTTTTCTCACGAGAGCACAGGGGGGAAATGAGCAGTTCTTC.